This T cell receptor (beta chain) is drawn from a study of post-analysis software for immune sequencing data. Overall study: Several disease courses (relapsing-remitting, secondary progressive and progressive-relapsing) of multiple sclerosis were included. Study-level findings and limits: The study found TRBV5-6, TRBV5-1 and TRBV20-1 among a handful of TRBV segments more frequent in patients than controls. Strong co-clustering by F measure linked samples that shared a preparation batch. Compared with controls, patients showed significantly lower normalized Chao1 diversity.

The germline gives CDR1 LGHNA, CDR2 YSLEER. The CDR3 consists of 16 residues. V lost 0 bases and J lost 5, with 16 bases in between. This clonotype showed up just once. What it binds is unknown. Incorporated into the TCR beta cDNA libraries were unique molecular identifiers, which served to reduce PCR and sequencing biases. It was from roughly 1 to 10 million T cells that around 500,000 cDNA molecules came. TCRdb fed the PCR reads into MiXCR, producing one record per CDR3 protein. The repertoire includes approximately 660,000 distinct CDR3 sequences, about 60% of them detected once, and around 11% sits in the top ten.

The chain employs TRBV4-3 and TRBJ1-2; TRBD1 is a possible D gene (5 bases). Material: blood. The TCR comes from a girl aged 2-10 years with multiple sclerosis. Here the CDR3 DNA reads TGCGCCAGCAGCCAAGATACTGGGAGGGGTCGTTATGGCTACACCTTC. Residues: CASSQDTGRGRYGYTF.